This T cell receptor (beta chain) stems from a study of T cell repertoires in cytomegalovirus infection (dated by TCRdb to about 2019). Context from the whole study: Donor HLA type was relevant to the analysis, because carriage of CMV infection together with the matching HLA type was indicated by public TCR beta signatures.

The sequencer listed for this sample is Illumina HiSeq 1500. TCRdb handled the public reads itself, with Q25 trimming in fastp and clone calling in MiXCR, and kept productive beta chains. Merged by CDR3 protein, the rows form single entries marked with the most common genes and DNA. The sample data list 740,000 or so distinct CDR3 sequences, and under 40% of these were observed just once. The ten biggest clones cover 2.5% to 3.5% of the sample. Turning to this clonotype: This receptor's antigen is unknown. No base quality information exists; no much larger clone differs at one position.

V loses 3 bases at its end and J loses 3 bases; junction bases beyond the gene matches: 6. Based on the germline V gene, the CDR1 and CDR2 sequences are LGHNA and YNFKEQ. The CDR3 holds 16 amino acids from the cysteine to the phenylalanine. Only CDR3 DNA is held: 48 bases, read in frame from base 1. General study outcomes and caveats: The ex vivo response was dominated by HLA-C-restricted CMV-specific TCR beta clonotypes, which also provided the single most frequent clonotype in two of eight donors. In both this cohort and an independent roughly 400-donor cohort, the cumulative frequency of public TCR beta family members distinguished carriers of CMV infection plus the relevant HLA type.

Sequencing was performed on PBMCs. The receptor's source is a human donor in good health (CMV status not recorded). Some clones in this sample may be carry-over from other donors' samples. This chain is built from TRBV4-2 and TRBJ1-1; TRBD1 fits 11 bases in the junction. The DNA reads TGTGCCAGCAGCCAGGGACAGGGGGTGGCCGACACTGAAGCTTTCTTT. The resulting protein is CASSQGQGVADTEAFF.